This T cell receptor (beta chain) was captured by sequencing in a study of shared clonotypes between healthy human individuals (dated by TCRdb to 2020 to 2022). In the study overall: The cohort included a few men and two women between 18 and 49 years of age. Each donor's leukapheresis produced roughly between about 0.8 and 10 billion PBMCs. Different laboratories and diverse techniques were used to prepare libraries and sequence TCR repertoires, to increase sequencing depth and limit assay-specific biases. Blood TCR repertoires of roughly 5 healthy adults were deeply sequenced to estimate repertoire size and the extent of clonotype sharing between individuals. For each donor, CD4 naive and CD4 memory were each run on three plates, CD8 naive on two plates, and CD8 memory on one plate.

Donors were healthy HIV-negative adults with no recently reported acute infections or vaccinations. Only Caucasian adults living in Nashville, Tennessee, USA were represented among the donors. Magnetic negative selection was used to enrich CD4+ T cells, after which naive cells were positively selected on CD45RA and the negative fraction became the memory subset. After blood collection by leukapheresis, PBMCs were isolated using Ficoll-Histopaque density gradient centrifugation and then cryopreserved in the vapor phase of liquid nitrogen. Analytical flow cytometry was used to check the purity and quantity of every magnetically sorted T cell population. Each sorted fraction had its genomic DNA isolated and then quantified by UV absorbance on a Nanodrop 2000c. CDR1 SNHLY and CDR2 FYNNEI are derived from the germline V gene. Trimming at the junction amounts to 4 bases on V and 6 bases on J, and the germline ends lie 13 bases apart. Including cysteine and phenylalanine, the CDR3 has 13 amino acids. The kept DNA is CDR3 alone, 39 bases in frame from the first base.

Broad study findings and their caveats: Sharing across four donors was observed for about 5% of naive CD4, under 4% of naive CD8, over 2% of memory CD4, and about 0.4% of memory CD8 clonotypes. Sampling was restricted to blood, and TCR repertoires in tissue are likely to differ from TCR repertoires in blood. Pairwise subsampling led to the expectation that sequencing depth would affect the degree of clonotype sharing among donors. The genetic and exposure-history diversity represented was limited by the small number of donors. Naive subsets generally had larger estimated clonotype richness than memory subsets. Even with the large sequencing depth, rarefaction of the sorted-subset datasets indicated that sequencing was incomplete. Higher generation probabilities were observed for clonotypes shared by all four sorted-subset donors than for non-shared clonotypes.

Using the deep immunoSEQ assay, multiplex PCR amplified TCR CDR3 regions from genomic DNA. Extracted genomic DNA from each cell subset was spread evenly across all wells of several immunoSEQ 96-well plates, with each plate serving as a replicate. For sorted subsets, each replicate PCR was loaded with around 200 ng genomic DNA, equivalent to about 30,000 T cell genomes. The purified libraries were quantified using a Qubit 3.0 fluorometer, sized with a Bioanalyzer 2100, and then quantified again using the KAPA Library Quantification kit. Each immunoSEQ 96-well plate was sequenced on its own single-read 150-cycle Illumina NextSeq 550 flow cell. In the original analysis: The immunoSEQ output contained only junctional sequences without quality scores, so filtering could not match that applied to full-length reads. Sequences were annotated with PyIR, a Python wrapper for IgBLAST v1.9, using IMGT germline references to assign V/J genes and CDR3. Reads were filtered out if the reads had weak V/J assignments (E-value above 1e-6), no CDR3, stop codons, out-of-frame junctions, or ambiguous translated residues. V3J clonotypes were defined as sequences sharing the same inferred V gene, J gene, and CDR3 amino acid sequence. To compute the percentage overlap between repertoires, the number of shared unique clonotypes was divided by the size of the smaller repertoire. RTK rarefaction, the Chao1 estimator, and Recon v2.1 estimates of unobserved clonotypes were used to assess repertoire richness. OLGA was used to compute generation probabilities for all TCRbeta clonotypes that the gDNA method yielded from a handful of donors. TCRdb holds this immuneACCESS table with in-frame rearrangements only. Some clones are missing; in checked studies, unresolved V genes explain under half, and the rest has no known cause. Clone size and the V and J calls come from that table; the DNA yielded D and trimming. This sample has roughly 2.2 million clones in its table, and just over 90% of those were observed once. The top ten clones comprise 0.39% of the sample.

As concerns this clone: Its antigen is not yet known. It has no much larger one-base neighbor in the sample; base qualities were not kept.

The chain uses TRBV2 and TRBJ2-7, and possibly TRBD1, on 5 matching bases. The clonotype comes from a man aged 18 to 30 in good health. Some clones in this sample may be carry-over from other donors' samples. The specimen was naive CD4+ T cells from PBMCs. The intended sense of this specimen's cell subset or site label: CD45RA+ positively selected. The base sequence is TGTGCCAGCAGTGTAGCCAGGGTAGCCGAGCAGTACTTC. It encodes CASSVARVAEQYF.